Included here is one TCR beta chain sequence, with context. TCRdb keeps only in-frame clones here, not all; method: immunoSEQ multiplex PCR. This sample has roughly 130,000 clones; approximately 84% occur once, and the top ten carry roughly 3.5%. This sample is part of a study of PD-L1 blockade in urothelial cancer. Time point described: pretreatment peripheral blood. The germline V gene encodes CDR1 SGHRS and CDR2 YFSETQ. V was clipped by 4 bases and J by 0 bases; unmatched bases: 3. This CDR3 comprises 15 residues. J is TRBJ2-7 and V is TRBV5-1; 11 bases are a match to TRBD2. This clonotype was sampled from a man between 45 and 60 years old with urothelial cancer. Sequences were derived from PBMCs, sampled around atezolizumab (anti-PD-L1) treatment. The CDR3 sequence: CASSGTSGSSYEQYF. In nucleotides, the CDR3 is TGCGCCAGCAGCGGGACTAGCGGCAGCTCCTACGAGCAGTACTTC.